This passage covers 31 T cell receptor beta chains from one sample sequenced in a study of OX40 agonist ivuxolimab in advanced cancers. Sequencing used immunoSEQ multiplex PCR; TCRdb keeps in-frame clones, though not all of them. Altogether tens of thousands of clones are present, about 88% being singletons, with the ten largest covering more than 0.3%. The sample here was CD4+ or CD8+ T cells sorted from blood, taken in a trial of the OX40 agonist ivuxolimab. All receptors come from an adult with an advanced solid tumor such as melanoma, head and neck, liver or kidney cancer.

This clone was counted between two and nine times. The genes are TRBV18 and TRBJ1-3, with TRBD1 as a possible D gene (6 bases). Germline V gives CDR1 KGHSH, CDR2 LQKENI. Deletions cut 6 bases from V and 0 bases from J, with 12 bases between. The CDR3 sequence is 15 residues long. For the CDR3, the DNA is TGTGCCAGCTCTCCTCAGGGGCACTCTGGAAACACCATATATTTT. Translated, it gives CASSPQGHSGNTIYF.

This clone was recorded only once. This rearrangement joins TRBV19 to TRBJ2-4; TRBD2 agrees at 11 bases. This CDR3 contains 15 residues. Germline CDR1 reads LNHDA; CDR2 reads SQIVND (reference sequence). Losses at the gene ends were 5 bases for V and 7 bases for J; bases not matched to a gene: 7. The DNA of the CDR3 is TGTGCCAGTAGTTCACTAGCGGGAGATTCGAACATTCAGTACTTC. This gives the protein CASSSLAGDSNIQYF.

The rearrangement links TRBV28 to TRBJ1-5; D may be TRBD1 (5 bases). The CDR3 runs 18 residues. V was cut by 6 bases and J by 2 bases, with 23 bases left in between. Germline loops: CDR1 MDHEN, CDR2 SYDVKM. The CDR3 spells CASSSGTGIMGGNQPQHF. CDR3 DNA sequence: TGTGCCAGCAGCTCAGGGACCGGAATCATGGGGGGCAATCAGCCCCAGCATTTT.

Written as DNA, the CDR3 is TGCGCCAGCAGCTTGGCGGTAGGTCAGTCCACCGGGGAGCTGTTTTTT. It specifies CASSLAVGQSTGELFF. The J gene is TRBJ2-2, the V gene TRBV5-1; D unclear. V lost 0 bases to trimming and J lost 4 bases, with 13 bases between them. CDR3 length equals 16 residues. The V gene's germline CDR1 is SGHRS and CDR2 YFSETQ.

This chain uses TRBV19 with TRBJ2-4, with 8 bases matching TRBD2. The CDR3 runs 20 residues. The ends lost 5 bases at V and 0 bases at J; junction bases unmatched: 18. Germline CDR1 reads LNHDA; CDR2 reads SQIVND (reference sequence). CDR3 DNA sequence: TGTGCCAGTAGTCTCTGGGGACTAGGCGGAGGGGGTTTAGCCAAAAACATTCAGTACTTC. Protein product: CASSLWGLGGGGLAKNIQYF.

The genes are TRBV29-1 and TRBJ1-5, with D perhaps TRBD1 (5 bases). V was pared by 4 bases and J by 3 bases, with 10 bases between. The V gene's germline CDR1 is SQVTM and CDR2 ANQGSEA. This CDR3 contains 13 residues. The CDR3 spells CSVARAINQPQHF. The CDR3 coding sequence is TGCAGCGTTGCCAGGGCCATCAATCAGCCCCAGCATTTT.

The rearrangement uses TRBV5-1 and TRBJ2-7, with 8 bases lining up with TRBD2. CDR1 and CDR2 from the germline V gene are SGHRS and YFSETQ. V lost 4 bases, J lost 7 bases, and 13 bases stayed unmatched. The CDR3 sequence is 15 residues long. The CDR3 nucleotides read TGCGCCAGCAGCCCCGGGGGGGCAGGGACCTTTGAGCAGTACTTC. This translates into CASSPGGAGTFEQYF. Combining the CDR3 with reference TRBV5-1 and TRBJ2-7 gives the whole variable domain KAGVTQTPRYLIKTRGQQVTLSCSPISGHRSVSWYQQTPGQGLQFLFEYFSETQRNKGNFPGRFSGRQFSNSRSEMNVSTLELGDSALYLCASSPGGAGTFEQYFGPGTRLTVT.

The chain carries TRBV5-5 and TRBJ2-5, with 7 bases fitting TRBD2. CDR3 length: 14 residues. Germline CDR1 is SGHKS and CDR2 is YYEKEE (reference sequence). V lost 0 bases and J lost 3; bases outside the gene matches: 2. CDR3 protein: CASSLVLAEETQYF. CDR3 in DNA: TGTGCCAGCAGCTTGGTTCTAGCGGAAGAGACCCAGTACTTC.

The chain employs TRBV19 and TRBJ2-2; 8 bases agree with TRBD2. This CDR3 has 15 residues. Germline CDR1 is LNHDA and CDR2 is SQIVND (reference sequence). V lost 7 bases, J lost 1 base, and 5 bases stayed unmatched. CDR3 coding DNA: TGTGCCAGTAATAGGGCGGGAGGGAACACCGGGGAGCTGTTTTTT. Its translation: CASNRAGGNTGELFF.

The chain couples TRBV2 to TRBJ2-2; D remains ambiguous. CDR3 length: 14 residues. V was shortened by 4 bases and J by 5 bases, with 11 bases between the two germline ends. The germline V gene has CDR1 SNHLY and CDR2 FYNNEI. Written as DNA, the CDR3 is TGTGCCAGCAGTGGTTCTAGATTGACCGGGGAGCTGTTTTTT. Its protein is CASSGSRLTGELFF.

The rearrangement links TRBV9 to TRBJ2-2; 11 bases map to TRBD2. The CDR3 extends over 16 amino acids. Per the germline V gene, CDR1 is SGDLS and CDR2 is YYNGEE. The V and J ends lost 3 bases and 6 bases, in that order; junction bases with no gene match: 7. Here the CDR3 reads CASSALAGASSGELFF. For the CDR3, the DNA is TGTGCCAGCAGCGCACTAGCGGGGGCCAGTTCCGGGGAGCTGTTTTTT.

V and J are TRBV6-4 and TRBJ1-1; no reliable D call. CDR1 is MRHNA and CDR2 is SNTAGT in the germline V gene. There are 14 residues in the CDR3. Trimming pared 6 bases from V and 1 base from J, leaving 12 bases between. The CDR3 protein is CASSLGFGNTEAFF. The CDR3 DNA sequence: TGTGCCAGCAGCCTTGGGTTTGGGAACACTGAAGCTTTCTTT.

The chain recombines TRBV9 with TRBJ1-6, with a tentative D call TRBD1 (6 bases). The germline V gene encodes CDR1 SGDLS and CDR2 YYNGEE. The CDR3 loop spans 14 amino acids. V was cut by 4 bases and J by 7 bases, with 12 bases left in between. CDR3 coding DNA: TGTGCCAGCAGCACCGCAGGGGCCAATTCACCCCTCCACTTT. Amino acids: CASSTAGANSPLHF.

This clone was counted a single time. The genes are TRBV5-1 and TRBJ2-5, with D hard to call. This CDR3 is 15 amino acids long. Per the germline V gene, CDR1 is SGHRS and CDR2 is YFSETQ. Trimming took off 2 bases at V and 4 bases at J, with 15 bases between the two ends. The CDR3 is CASSFNGIRRETQYF. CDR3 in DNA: TGCGCCAGCAGCTTCAACGGAATAAGGAGAGAGACCCAGTACTTC.

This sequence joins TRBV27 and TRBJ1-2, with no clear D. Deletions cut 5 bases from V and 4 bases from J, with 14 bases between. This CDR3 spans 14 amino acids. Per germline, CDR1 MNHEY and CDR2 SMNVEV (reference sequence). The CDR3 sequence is CASSPSGPFYGYTF. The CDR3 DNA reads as TGTGCCAGCAGTCCCTCCGGCCCTTTCTATGGCTACACCTTC.

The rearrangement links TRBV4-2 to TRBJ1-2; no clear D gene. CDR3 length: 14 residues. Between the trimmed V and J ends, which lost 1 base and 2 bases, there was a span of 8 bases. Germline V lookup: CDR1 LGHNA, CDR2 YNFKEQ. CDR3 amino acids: CASSQGADNYGYTF. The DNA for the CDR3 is TGTGCCAGCAGCCAAGGGGCGGACAACTATGGCTACACCTTC.

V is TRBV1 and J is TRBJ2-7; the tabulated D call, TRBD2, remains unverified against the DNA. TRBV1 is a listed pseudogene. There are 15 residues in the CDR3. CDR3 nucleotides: TGCACCAGCAGCCAAGATAGCGGATTTCTCTACGAGCAGTACTTC. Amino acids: CTSSQDSGFLYEQYF.

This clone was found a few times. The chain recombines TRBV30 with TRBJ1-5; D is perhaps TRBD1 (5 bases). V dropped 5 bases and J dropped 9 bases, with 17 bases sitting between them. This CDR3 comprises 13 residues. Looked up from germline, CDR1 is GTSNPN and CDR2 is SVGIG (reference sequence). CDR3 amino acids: CAWASGGGWPQHF. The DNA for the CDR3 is TGTGCCTGGGCGTCGGGGGGGGGATGGCCCCAGCATTTT.

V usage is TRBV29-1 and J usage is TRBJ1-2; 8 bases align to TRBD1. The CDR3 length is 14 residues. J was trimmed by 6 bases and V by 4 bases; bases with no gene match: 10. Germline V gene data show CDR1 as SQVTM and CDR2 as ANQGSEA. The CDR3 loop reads CSVAVGPGGDGYTF. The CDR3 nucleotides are TGCAGCGTTGCGGTCGGGCCAGGGGGCGATGGCTACACCTTC.

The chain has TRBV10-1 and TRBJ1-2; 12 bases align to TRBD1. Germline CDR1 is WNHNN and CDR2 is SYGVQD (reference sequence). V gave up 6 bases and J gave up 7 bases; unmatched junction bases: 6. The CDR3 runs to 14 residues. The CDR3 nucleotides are TGCGCCAGCAGCCCGGGACAGGGGGCGATTGGCTACACCTTC. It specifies CASSPGQGAIGYTF.

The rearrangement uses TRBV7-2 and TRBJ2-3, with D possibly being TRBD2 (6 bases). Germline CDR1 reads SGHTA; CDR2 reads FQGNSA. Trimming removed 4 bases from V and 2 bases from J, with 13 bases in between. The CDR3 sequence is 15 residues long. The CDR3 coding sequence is TGTGCCAGCAGCTCTAGAGCTAGCGACACAGATACGCAGTATTTT. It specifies CASSSRASDTDTQYF. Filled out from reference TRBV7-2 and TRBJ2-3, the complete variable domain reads GAGVSQSPSNKVTEKGKDVELRCDPISGHTALYWYRQSLGQGLEFLIYFQGNSAPDKSGLPSDRFSAERTGGSVSTLTIQRTQQEDSAVYLCASSSRASDTDTQYFGPGTRLTVL.

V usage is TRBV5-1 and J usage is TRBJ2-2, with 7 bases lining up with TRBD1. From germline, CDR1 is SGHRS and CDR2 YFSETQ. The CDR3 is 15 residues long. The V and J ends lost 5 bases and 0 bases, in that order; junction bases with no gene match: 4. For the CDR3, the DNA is TGCGCCAGCAGTTGGCAGGGGGCGAACACCGGGGAGCTGTTTTTT. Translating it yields CASSWQGANTGELFF.

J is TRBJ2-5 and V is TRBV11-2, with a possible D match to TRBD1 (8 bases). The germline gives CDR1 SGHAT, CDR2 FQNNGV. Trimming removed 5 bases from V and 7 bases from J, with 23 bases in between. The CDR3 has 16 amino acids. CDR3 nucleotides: TGTGCCAGCAGCGCCACACGACAGGGGAGGGATGGGACCCAGTACTTC. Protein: CASSATRQGRDGTQYF.

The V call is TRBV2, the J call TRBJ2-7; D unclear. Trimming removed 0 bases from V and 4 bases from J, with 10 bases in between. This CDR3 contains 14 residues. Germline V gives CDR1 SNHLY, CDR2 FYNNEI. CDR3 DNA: TGTGCCAGCAGTGAAGCACCTATCGCATACGAGCAGTACTTC. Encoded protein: CASSEAPIAYEQYF.

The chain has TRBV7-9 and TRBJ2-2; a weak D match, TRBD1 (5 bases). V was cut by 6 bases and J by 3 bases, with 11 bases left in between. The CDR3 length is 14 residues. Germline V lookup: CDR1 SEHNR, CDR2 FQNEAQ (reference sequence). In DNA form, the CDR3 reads TGTGCCAGCAGGGTGACAGCGTACACCGGGGAGCTGTTTTTT. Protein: CASRVTAYTGELFF.

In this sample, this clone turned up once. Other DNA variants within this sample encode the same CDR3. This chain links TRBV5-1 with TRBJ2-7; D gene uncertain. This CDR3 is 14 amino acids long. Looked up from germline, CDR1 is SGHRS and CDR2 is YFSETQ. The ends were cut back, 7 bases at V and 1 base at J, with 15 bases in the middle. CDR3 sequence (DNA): TGCGCCAGCTCCTTGGACCCCGGGTCCTACGAGCAGTACTTC. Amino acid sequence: CASSLDPGSYEQYF.

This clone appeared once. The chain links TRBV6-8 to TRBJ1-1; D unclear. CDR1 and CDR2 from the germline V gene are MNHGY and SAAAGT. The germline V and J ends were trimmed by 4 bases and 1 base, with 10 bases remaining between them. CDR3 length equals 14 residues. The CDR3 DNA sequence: TGTGCCAGCAGTTGGTGGGGATGGAACACTGAAGCTTTCTTT. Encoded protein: CASSWWGWNTEAFF.

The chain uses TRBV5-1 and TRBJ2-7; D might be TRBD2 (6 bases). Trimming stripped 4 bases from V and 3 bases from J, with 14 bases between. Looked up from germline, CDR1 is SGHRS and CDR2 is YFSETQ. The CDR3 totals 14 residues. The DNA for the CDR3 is TGCGCCAGCAGCCCCGGGGGACTTCGCTACGAGCAGTACTTC. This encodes CASSPGGLRYEQYF. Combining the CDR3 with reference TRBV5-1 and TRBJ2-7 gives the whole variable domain KAGVTQTPRYLIKTRGQQVTLSCSPISGHRSVSWYQQTPGQGLQFLFEYFSETQRNKGNFPGRFSGRQFSNSRSEMNVSTLELGDSALYLCASSPGGLRYEQYFGPGTRLTVT.

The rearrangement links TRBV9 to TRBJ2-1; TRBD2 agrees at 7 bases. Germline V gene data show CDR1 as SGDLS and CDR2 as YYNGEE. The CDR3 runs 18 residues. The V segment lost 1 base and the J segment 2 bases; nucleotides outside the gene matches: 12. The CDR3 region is CASSVSPMAGVPYNEQFF. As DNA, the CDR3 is TGTGCCAGCAGCGTATCTCCCATGGCGGGAGTTCCCTACAATGAGCAGTTCTTC.

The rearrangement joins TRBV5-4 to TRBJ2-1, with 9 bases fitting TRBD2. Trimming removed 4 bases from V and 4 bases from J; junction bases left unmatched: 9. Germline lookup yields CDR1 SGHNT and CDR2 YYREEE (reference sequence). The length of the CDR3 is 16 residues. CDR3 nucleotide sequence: TGTGCCAGCAGCCAAGACAGCGGGGGGACATACAATGAGCAGTTCTTC. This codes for CASSQDSGGTYNEQFF.

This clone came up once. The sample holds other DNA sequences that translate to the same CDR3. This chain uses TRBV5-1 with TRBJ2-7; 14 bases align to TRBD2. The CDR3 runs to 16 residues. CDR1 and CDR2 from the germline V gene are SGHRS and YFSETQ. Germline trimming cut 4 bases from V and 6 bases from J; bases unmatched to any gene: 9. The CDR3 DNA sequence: TGCGCCAGCAGCCCGAGACTAGCGGGGGGGCCCGGCGAGCAGTACTTC. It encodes CASSPRLAGGPGEQYF.